The next 28 T cell receptor beta chains were all read from a single sample in a study of CD8+ T cells in alopecia areata. cDNA prepared by RNA extraction and subsequent reverse transcription served as the template for sequencing. Sequencing was performed with immunoSEQ multiplex PCR; in TCRdb, only in-frame clones are kept and a portion is missing. The data contain approximately 66,000 clones, 60% of them seen just once; the ten biggest clones take up over 15%. Sequencing used CD8+ T cells sorted from blood, obtained at week 0. These TCRs come from a human donor with alopecia areata.

The rearrangement joins TRBV5-4 to TRBJ2-2, with 8 bases identical to TRBD2. CDR3 length: 17 residues. The J segment lost 1 base and the V segment lost 0 bases, leaving 5 bases of the junction unmatched. Germline assignment: CDR1 SGHNT and CDR2 YYREEE (reference sequence). CDR3 DNA: TGTGCCAGCAGCTTGGTTAGGGGACTAGAGAACACCGGGGAGCTGTTTTTT. It encodes CASSLVRGLENTGELFF.

The chain has TRBV7-9 and TRBJ1-1, with a possible D match to TRBD1 (6 bases). CDR3 length: 14 amino acids. Germline-derived CDR1 and CDR2 are SEHNR and FQNEAQ (reference sequence). The ends were cut back, 5 bases at V and 1 base at J, with 11 bases in the middle. The CDR3 sequence is CASSDQGKNTEAFF. The DNA of the CDR3 is TGTGCCAGCAGCGATCAGGGGAAGAACACTGAAGCTTTCTTT.

This clone came up once. This chain uses TRBV6-1 with TRBJ1-2; the D gene is possibly TRBD1 (5 bases). The CDR3 length is 13 residues. V was shortened by 3 bases and J by 6 bases, with 11 bases between the two germline ends. The germline CDR1 and CDR2 sequences are MNHNS and SASEGT. This CDR3 reads CASSDWAGNGYTF. CDR3 nucleotides: TGTGCCAGCAGTGATTGGGCAGGGAATGGCTACACCTTC.

This chain joins TRBV13 and TRBJ2-7, with TRBD1 matching over 8 bases. The CDR3 consists of 14 residues. Trimming removed 3 bases from V and 2 bases from J; junction bases left unmatched: 3. Germline CDR1 PRHDT, CDR2 FYEKMQ (reference sequence). The DNA of the CDR3 is TGTGCCAGCAGCTTCCGACAGGGGACCTACGAGCAGTACTTC. This encodes CASSFRQGTYEQYF.

The chain employs TRBV7-2 and TRBJ2-5, with 8 bases that match TRBD2. Germline V gene sequence: CDR1 SGHTA, CDR2 FQGNSA. V dropped 1 base and J dropped 5; count of bases not matched to a gene: 6. The CDR3 runs to 15 residues. Here the CDR3 DNA reads TGTGCCAGCAGCTTAGGACGCGGGGGGCTGGAGACCCAGTACTTC. This translates into CASSLGRGGLETQYF.

V usage is TRBV20-1 and J usage is TRBJ2-5; D is ambiguous. Looked up from germline, CDR1 is DFQATT and CDR2 is SNEGSKA (reference sequence). The CDR3 has 10 amino acids. The CDR3: CSDFEETQYF. For the CDR3, the DNA is TGCAGCGACTTCGAAGAGACCCAGTACTTC.

The J gene is TRBJ1-1, the V gene TRBV7-8; D is ambiguous. The CDR3 length is 14 residues. With 1 base removed from V and 0 bases from J, the gap between germline ends came to 6 bases. Germline-derived CDR1 and CDR2 are SGHVS and FQNEAQ. CDR3 DNA: TGTGCCAGCAGCTTAGGAGGGATGAACACTGAAGCTTTCTTT. Its translation is CASSLGGMNTEAFF.

The genes are TRBV25-1 and TRBJ2-7, with D perhaps TRBD2 (5 bases). The CDR3 contains 13 residues. Germline V CDR1 and CDR2: MGHDK, SYGVNS. Trimming removed 8 bases from V and 2 bases from J, with 13 bases in between. CDR3 loop: CASSFGVPYEQYF. The CDR3 nucleotides are TGTGCCAGCTCTTTCGGGGTACCCTACGAGCAGTACTTC.

This clone came up once. The chain employs TRBV7-8 and TRBJ1-5, with 7 bases identical to TRBD1. The trim removed 2 bases at V and 3 bases at J, leaving 10 bases unmatched. The CDR3 is 17 amino acids. Looked up from germline, CDR1 is SGHVS and CDR2 is FQNEAQ. In DNA, the CDR3 is TGTGCCAGCAGCTTAATTGGGCAGGGGGAAATCAATCAGCCCCAGCATTTT. It codes for CASSLIGQGEINQPQHF.

This chain links TRBV15 with TRBJ2-3; 8 positions agree with TRBD1. Germline loops: CDR1 LNHNV, CDR2 YYDKDF (reference sequence). V gave up 3 bases and J gave up 0 bases; unmatched junction bases: 8. The CDR3 is 17 amino acids. The CDR3 sequence: CATSSSRGLQSTDTQYF. The CDR3, as DNA: TGTGCCACCAGCAGCTCCAGGGGGCTTCAGAGCACAGATACGCAGTATTTT.

This clone is a singleton in its sample. The chain has TRBV5-6 and TRBJ2-7, with 7 positions matching TRBD2. Germline loops: CDR1 SGHDT, CDR2 YYEEEE. The CDR3 length is 11 residues. The trim removed 7 bases at V and 2 bases at J, leaving 0 bases unmatched. The CDR3 protein is CASGLAYEQYF. CDR3 DNA: TGTGCCAGCGGACTAGCCTACGAGCAGTACTTC.

This clone was observed a handful of times. The chain combines TRBV6-1 with TRBJ2-7; D is uncertain. Germline values: CDR1 MNHNS, CDR2 SASEGT. The V end was cut by 8 bases, the J end by 0 bases, with 11 bases between. CDR3 length: 13 amino acids. The CDR3 spells CASWGMISYEQYF. DNA for the CDR3: TGTGCCAGCTGGGGAATGATCTCCTACGAGCAGTACTTC.

V and J are TRBV27 and TRBJ1-1; TRBD1 agrees at 10 bases. Germline V gene lookup returns CDR1 MNHEY and CDR2 SMNVEV (reference sequence). V shed 6 bases and J 5 bases; nucleotides not matched to a gene: 6. The CDR3 totals 14 residues. The CDR3 here is CASSPTGGETEAFF. The DNA for the CDR3 is TGTGCCAGCAGCCCGACAGGGGGCGAGACTGAAGCTTTCTTT.

This rearrangement joins TRBV28 to TRBJ2-5; D may correspond to TRBD1 or TRBD2 (6 bases each). Trimming shortened V by 10 bases and J by 4 bases, and 16 bases separated the two germline ends. The CDR3 runs to 13 residues. CDR1 MDHEN and CDR2 SYDVKM come from the germline V gene. The CDR3 reads CATHRGEAETQYF. DNA for the CDR3: TGTGCCACTCATAGGGGGGAGGCAGAGACCCAGTACTTC.

The rearrangement joins TRBV25-1 to TRBJ2-5; TRBD2 is a possible D gene (6 bases). Deletions cut 6 bases from V and 5 bases from J, with 13 bases between. The germline gives CDR1 MGHDK, CDR2 SYGVNS. This CDR3 comprises 13 residues. The CDR3 nucleotides read TGTGCCAGCAGCACGCCCCGGGGGGAGACCCAGTACTTC. Protein sequence: CASSTPRGETQYF.

The rearrangement uses TRBV7-2 and TRBJ2-4; tentative D call: TRBD1 (6 bases). The germline V gene encodes CDR1 SGHTA and CDR2 FQGNSA. The CDR3 spans 17 residues. V was pared by 4 bases and J by 4 bases, with 20 bases between. CDR3 bases: TGTGCCAGCAGCTCCACTCGGACAGCGGAAGAAAAAAACATTCAGTACTTC. Residues: CASSSTRTAEEKNIQYF.

This clone was counted once. The chain carries TRBV4-2 and TRBJ1-5; no reliable D call. The germline V gene has CDR1 LGHNA and CDR2 YNFKEQ. Trimming removed 4 bases from V and 1 base from J, with 11 bases in between. The CDR3 contains 15 residues. CDR3 sequence (DNA): TGTGCCAGCAGCCCTACCTTTGGAAGCAATCAGCCCCAGCATTTT. Translated, it gives CASSPTFGSNQPQHF.

The V and J genes are TRBV7-8 and TRBJ2-3; weak D call: TRBD1 (5 bases). V shed 2 bases and J shed 2 bases, with 14 bases lying between them. From germline, CDR1 is SGHVS and CDR2 FQNEAQ. This CDR3 spans 16 amino acids. CDR3 region: CASSLRLQGITDTQYF. CDR3 bases: TGTGCCAGCAGCTTAAGGTTGCAGGGAATCACAGATACGCAGTATTTT.

The genes are TRBV7-9 and TRBJ1-5, with D hard to call. V lost 0 bases to trimming and J lost 7 bases, with 4 bases between them. CDR1 and CDR2 from the germline V gene are SEHNR and FQNEAQ (reference sequence). The CDR3 runs to 12 residues. The CDR3 region is CASSLARQPQHF. CDR3 nucleotide sequence: TGTGCCAGCAGCTTAGCTCGACAGCCCCAGCATTTT.

The table lists this clone with a count of one. An end of the junction does not agree with germline; a read error may underlie this. The chain employs TRBV23-1 and TRBJ2-3, with a weak D call TRBD2 (5 bases). TRBV23-1 is treated as an ORF (open reading frame) with a function not yet certain. This CDR3 has 12 residues. Here the CDR3 DNA reads TGCGCCAGCAGTCTCTCGGACTCCCGACGGAATTTT. It specifies CASSLSDSRRNF.

The chain employs TRBV5-6 and TRBJ1-2; D is unresolved. The CDR3 sequence is 12 residues long. CDR1 is SGHDT and CDR2 is YYEEEE in the germline V gene. V was clipped by 3 bases and J by 4 bases, with 7 bases between them. This chain's CDR3 is CASSSMGYGYTF. The DNA of the CDR3 is TGTGCCAGCAGCTCCATGGGCTATGGCTACACCTTC.

This clone was observed a single time. The chain is built from TRBV11-2 and TRBJ2-6, with D hard to call. V was pared by 1 base and J by 0 bases, with 13 bases between. Germline V gene data show CDR1 as SGHAT and CDR2 as FQNNGV. The CDR3 contains 18 residues. The CDR3 loop is CASSLGSVRFSGANVLTF. In nucleotides, the CDR3 is TGTGCCAGCAGCTTAGGTTCGGTTCGGTTCTCTGGGGCCAACGTCCTGACTTTC.

This clone has more than one count but fewer than ten. CDR3: CASSQGVPGNTQYF. CDR3 DNA: TGCGCCAGCAGCCAAGGGGTCCCCGGGAATACGCAGTATTTT. The V call is TRBV4-1, the J call TRBJ2-3, with a tentative D call TRBD2 (5 bases). The CDR3 length is 14 residues. CDR1 is MGHRA and CDR2 is YSYEKL in the germline V gene. The V and J ends lost 1 base and 7 bases respectively, with 12 bases between them.

This chain joins TRBV7-9 and TRBJ2-6; D is unclear. V was shortened by 6 bases and J by 0 bases, with 6 bases between the two germline ends. The germline V gene encodes CDR1 SEHNR and CDR2 FQNEAQ (reference sequence). This CDR3 has 14 residues. This chain's CDR3 is CASRKGSGANVLTF. The CDR3 DNA reads TGTGCCAGCAGAAAAGGCTCTGGGGCCAACGTCCTGACTTTC.

The chain is built from TRBV30 and TRBJ2-7; a possible D gene is TRBD1 (6 bases). From germline, CDR1 is GTSNPN and CDR2 SVGIG (reference sequence). The CDR3 runs to 12 residues. V was clipped by 3 bases and J by 5 bases, with 11 bases between them. This CDR3 is CAWSSTGNEQYF. The CDR3 DNA is TGTGCCTGGAGCTCAACAGGGAACGAGCAGTACTTC.

This clone showed up just once. The V and J genes are TRBV5-1 and TRBJ2-4; D is ambiguous. CDR3 size: 15 residues. V lost 0 bases to trimming and J lost 0 bases, with 7 bases between them. Germline CDR1 SGHRS, CDR2 YFSETQ. This chain's CDR3 is CASSLGGVAKNIQYF. CDR3 DNA sequence: TGCGCCAGCAGCTTGGGCGGAGTAGCCAAAAACATTCAGTACTTC.

This chain links TRBV7-2 with TRBJ2-5, with D maybe TRBD2 (6 bases). The V gene lost 5 bases and the J gene lost 5 bases, with 18 bases spanning the gap. Germline values: CDR1 SGHTA, CDR2 FQGNSA. The CDR3 totals 15 residues. The CDR3 loop is CASSSRDWGTETQYF. CDR3 bases: TGTGCCAGCAGCAGCAGGGACTGGGGGACGGAGACCCAGTACTTC.

The rearrangement joins TRBV4-3 to TRBJ2-3; D possibly corresponds to TRBD2 (7 bases). Trimming pared 1 base from V and 2 bases from J, leaving 19 bases between. Germline values: CDR1 LGHNA, CDR2 YSLEER. This CDR3 has 18 amino acids. DNA of the CDR3: TGCGCCAGCAGCCAAGGTCTGTCGAGCGGGACAACCACAGATACGCAGTATTTT. As protein: CASSQGLSSGTTTDTQYF.